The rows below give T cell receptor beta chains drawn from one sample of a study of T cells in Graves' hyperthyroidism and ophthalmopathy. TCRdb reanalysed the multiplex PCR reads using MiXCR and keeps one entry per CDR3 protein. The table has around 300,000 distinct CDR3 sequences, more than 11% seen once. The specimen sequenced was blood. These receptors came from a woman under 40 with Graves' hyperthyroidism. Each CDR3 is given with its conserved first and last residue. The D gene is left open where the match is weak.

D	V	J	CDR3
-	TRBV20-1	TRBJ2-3	CSARDRVISTDTQYF
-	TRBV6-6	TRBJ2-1	CASSYSYGEEQFF
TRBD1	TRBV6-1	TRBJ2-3	CASGSSRGDTQYF
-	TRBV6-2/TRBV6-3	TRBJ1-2	CASSYRGRGGYTF
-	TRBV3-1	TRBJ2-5	CASSQAVSDGTQYF
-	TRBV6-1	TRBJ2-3	CASSLRDGTTDTQYF
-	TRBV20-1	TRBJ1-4	CSASASGFPSEKLFF
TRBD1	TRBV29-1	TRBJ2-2	CSVRQGAQSGELFF
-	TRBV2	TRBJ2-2	CASSPLRNTGELFF
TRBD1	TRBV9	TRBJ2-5	CASSNMRTGGETQYF
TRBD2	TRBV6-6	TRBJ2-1	CASSYAKTGLHNEQFF
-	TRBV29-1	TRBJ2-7	CSVTGSNEQYF
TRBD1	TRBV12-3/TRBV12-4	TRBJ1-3	CASRAPGGGNTIYF
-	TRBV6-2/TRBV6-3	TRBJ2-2	CASSPFSQPGELLF
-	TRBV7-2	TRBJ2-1	CASSLAGVGQFF
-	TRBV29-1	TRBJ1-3	CRGDSGNTIYF
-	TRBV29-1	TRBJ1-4	CSVANREKLFF
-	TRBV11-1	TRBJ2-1	CASSWGSRGYEQFF
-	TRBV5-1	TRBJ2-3	CASSLGKVPDTQYF
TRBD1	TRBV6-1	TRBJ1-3	CASKFDRAENTIYF
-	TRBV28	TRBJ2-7	CASSSGTIFDWQYF
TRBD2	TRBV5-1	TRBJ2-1	CASSPGRGAGGTNEQFF
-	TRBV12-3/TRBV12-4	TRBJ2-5	CASTALFGPGETQYF
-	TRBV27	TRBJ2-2	CASSFQGTTTSWELFF
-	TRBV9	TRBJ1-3	CASSAPTTGVTASGNTIYF